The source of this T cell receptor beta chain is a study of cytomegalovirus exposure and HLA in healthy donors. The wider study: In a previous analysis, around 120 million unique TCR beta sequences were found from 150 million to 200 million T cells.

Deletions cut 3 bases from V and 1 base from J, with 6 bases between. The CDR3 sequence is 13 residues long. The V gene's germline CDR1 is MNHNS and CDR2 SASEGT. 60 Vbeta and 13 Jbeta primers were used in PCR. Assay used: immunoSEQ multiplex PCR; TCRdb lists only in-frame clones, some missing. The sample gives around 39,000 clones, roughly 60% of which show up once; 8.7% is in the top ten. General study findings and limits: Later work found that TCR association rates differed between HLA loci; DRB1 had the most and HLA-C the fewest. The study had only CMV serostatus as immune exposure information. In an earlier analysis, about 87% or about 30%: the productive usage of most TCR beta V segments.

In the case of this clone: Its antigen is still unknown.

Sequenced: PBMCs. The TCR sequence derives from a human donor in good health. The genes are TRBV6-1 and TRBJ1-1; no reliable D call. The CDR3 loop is CASSDKQNTEAFF. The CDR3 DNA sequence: TGTGCCAGCAGTGACAAACAGAACACTGAAGCTTTCTTT.